One sample yielded the 17 T cell receptor beta chains listed below, sequenced in a study of regulatory T cells in long-lasting Graves disease. Libraries of TCR beta came from iRepertoire HTBI primers plus Arm-PCR of CDR3 regions. TCRdb re-called the multiplex PCR reads with MiXCR, one entry per CDR3 protein. Of fewer than 400,000 distinct CDR3 sequences listed, under 20% are singletons. The time point denotes: newly diagnosed GD, antithyroid drugs for less than 3 months. Researchers made the TCR library from RNA that was extracted from PBMCs. The starting material was peripheral blood mononuclear cells (PBMCs), obtained at new diagnosis, from a patient treated with antithyroid drugs. The receptors come from a female donor with Graves disease.

This clonotype occurred many times. CDR3 in amino acids: CSARDLASGGTDTQYF. The CDR3 bases are TGCAGTGCTAGAGACTTGGCCTCCGGGGGCACAGATACGCAGTATTTT. The chain links TRBV20-1 to TRBJ2-3; D may be TRBD2 (5 bases). This CDR3 is 16 amino acids long. CDR1 and CDR2 from the germline V gene are DFQATT and SNEGSKA (reference sequence). V lost 0 bases and J lost 1, with 14 bases in between.

This clonotype was observed at least ten times. V is TRBV11-3 and J is TRBJ1-2; possible D gene TRBD1, 6 bases. The CDR3 is 14 amino acids. V was pared by 4 bases and J by 1 base, with 10 bases between. CDR1 SGHNT and CDR2 YENEEA come from the germline V gene. CDR3 DNA sequence: TGTGCCAGCAGCTCCGGACAGCGTAACTATGGCTACACCTTC. As protein: CASSSGQRNYGYTF.

The chain uses TRBV2 and TRBJ2-5; D may be TRBD1 (6 bases). Germline CDR1 and CDR2: SNHLY and FYNNEI. This CDR3 is 15 amino acids long. Trimming took off 6 bases at V and 7 bases at J, with 21 bases between the two ends. The CDR3 region has the DNA TGTGCCAGCAGCCAAGATGGGACACTCAGGGGGACCCAGTACTTC. Translation: CASSQDGTLRGTQYF. Drawing the rest from reference TRBV2 and TRBJ2-5, the complete variable domain is EPEVTQTPSHQVTQMGQEVILRCVPISNHLYFYWYRQILGQKVEFLVSFYNNEISEKSEIFDDQFSVERPDGSNFTLKIRSTKLEDSAMYFCASSQDGTLRGTQYFGPGTRLLVL.

This clonotype was recorded once. V usage is TRBV20-1 and J usage is TRBJ1-2; D is perhaps TRBD1 (5 bases). The germline CDR1 and CDR2 sequences are DFQATT and SNEGSKA (reference sequence). The CDR3 extends over 14 amino acids. V lost 6 bases and J lost 0, with 14 bases in between. The CDR3 is CSATIRGTNYGYTF. Here the CDR3 DNA reads TGCAGTGCGACTATTCGGGGGACTAACTATGGCTACACCTTC.

This clonotype was counted ten times or more. The CDR3 region is CASRYSSGEKLFF. The CDR3 coding sequence is TGTGCCAGCAGATACAGCTCGGGTGAAAAACTGTTTTTT. V and J are TRBV11-2 and TRBJ1-4; D not resolved. There are 13 residues in the CDR3. Germline CDR1 reads SGHAT; CDR2 reads FQNNGV. V was cut by 6 bases and J by 7 bases, with 12 bases left in between.

This clonotype was counted many times. Here the CDR3 DNA reads TGTGCCAGCAGTTTCCCCACAGGGGATGGCACAGATACGCAGTATTTT. Translation gives CASSFPTGDGTDTQYF. The chain carries TRBV28 and TRBJ2-3; 7 nucleotides agree with TRBD1. With V trimmed by 3 bases and J by 1 base, 7 bases remained unmatched. The CDR3 is 16 amino acids. Germline V gives CDR1 MDHEN, CDR2 SYDVKM. Complete variable domain (other parts from reference TRBV28 and TRBJ2-3): DVKVTQSSRYLVKRTGEKVFLECVQDMDHENMFWYRQDPGLGLRLIYFSYDVKMKEKGDIPEGYSVSREKKERFSLILESASTNQTSMYLCASSFPTGDGTDTQYFGPGTRLTVL.

A few counts support this clonotype. A clone one base away is much larger, so this may be a read error. This rearrangement joins TRBV11-2 to TRBJ2-1; TRBD2 matches at 11 bases. Germline CDR1 SGHAT, CDR2 FQNNGV. CDR3 length: 14 amino acids. For the CDR3, the DNA is TGTGCCAGCAGAACTAGCGGGAGATCGAATGAGCAGCTCTTC. Protein: CASRTSGRSNEQLF.

Ten or more counts support this clonotype. V is TRBV6-1 and J is TRBJ1-5; no clear D gene. The V end lost 1 base, the J end lost 5 bases, and 9 bases lay between the germline ends. CDR1 is MNHNS and CDR2 is SASEGT in the germline V gene. The CDR3 is 14 residues long. CDR3: CASSEGQSYQPQHF. The DNA of the CDR3 is TGTGCCAGCAGTGAAGGGCAGTCCTATCAGCCCCAGCATTTT.

This clonotype was found a few times. The chain employs TRBV7-2 and TRBJ2-1; 9 bases line up with TRBD2. V gave up 4 bases and J gave up 12 bases; unmatched junction bases: 4. The V gene's germline CDR1 is SGHTA and CDR2 FQGNSA. The CDR3 spans 12 residues. The DNA of the CDR3 is TGTGCCAGCAGCTCCCGGCGGGGGGGGCAGTTCTTC. Translated: CASSSRRGGQFF.

This clonotype was seen at least ten times. This chain uses TRBV12-3 or TRBV12-4 with TRBJ2-5, with 7 bases identical to TRBD2. This CDR3 is 18 amino acids long. V trimming: 2 bases; J trimming: 1 base; junction bases outside the gene matches: 13. This chain's CDR3 is CASSLLGGLAALQETQYF. The CDR3, as DNA: TGTGCCAGCAGTTTACTCGGAGGGCTAGCGGCACTCCAAGAGACCCAGTACTTC.

At least ten counts were recorded for this clonotype. The gene calls are TRBV11-2 and TRBJ2-1, with D possibly matching TRBD1 (6 bases). This CDR3 region has 15 residues. CDR1 and CDR2 from the germline V gene are SGHAT and FQNNGV. V lost 5 bases and J 0 bases, leaving 11 bases between the germline ends. The CDR3, as DNA: TGTGCCAGCAGCCCCCGACAGGCCTCCTACAATGAGCAGTTCTTC. It encodes CASSPRQASYNEQFF.

This clonotype was counted many times. This chain uses TRBV27 with TRBJ2-1; 11 bases agree with TRBD2. With the DNA end fitting TRBJ2-5 better, the J assignment may be wrong. This CDR3 region has 16 residues. Looked up from germline, CDR1 is MNHEY and CDR2 is SMNVEV (reference sequence). CDR3 bases: TGTGCCAGCAGTTTAGTAGCGGGAGGGCCTCGGGAGACCCAGTACTTC. Translated, it gives CASSLVAGGPRETQYF.

This clonotype was seen a handful of times. This probably arose from a read error, given a far larger clone one base away. This chain links TRBV27 with TRBJ2-3; perhaps TRBD2 as D (6 bases). TRBJ2-5 matches the DNA end more closely, so the J call is doubtful. In germline, CDR1 is MNHEY, CDR2 SMNVEV (reference sequence). The CDR3 contains 13 residues. CDR3 amino acids: CASSRLFGEAQYF. CDR3 coding DNA: TGTGCCAGCAGTCGACTGTTTGGGGAGGCCCAGTACTTC.

As concerns this clonotype: A much more abundant neighbour one base away suggests this may be a read error. Lacking the conserved final phenylalanine or tryptophan, this CDR3 likely reflects a read error. The chain employs TRBV20-1 and TRBJ2-1, with D unresolved. Germline CDR1 and CDR2: DFQATT and SNEGSKA (reference sequence). CDR3 length: 15 amino acids. V was pared by 1 base and J by 0 bases, with 10 bases between. In nucleotides, the CDR3 is TGCAGTGCTAGAGGTCTTATAAGCTCCTACAATGAGCAGTTCTCC. Amino acid sequence: CSARGLISSYNEQFS.

This clonotype was seen a handful of times. The chain links TRBV19 to TRBJ2-1; D is possibly TRBD1 or TRBD2 (5 bases each). Germline V gene lookup returns CDR1 LNHDA and CDR2 SQIVND (reference sequence). The V end lost 6 bases, the J end lost 3 bases, and 9 bases lay between the germline ends. The CDR3 contains 13 residues. CDR3 coding DNA: TGTGCCAGTAGACGGGACGACTACAATGAGCAGTTCTTC. Translation: CASRRDDYNEQFF.

The sample holds many counts of this clonotype. The gene calls are TRBV20-1 and TRBJ2-7; D uncertain. The CDR3 runs to 12 residues. Trimming cost V 0 bases and J 5 bases, with 8 bases left between them. Per germline, CDR1 DFQATT and CDR2 SNEGSKA (reference sequence). The CDR3 coding sequence is TGCAGTGCTAGAGAGGTACTACACGAGCAGTACTTC. It is translated as CSAREVLHEQYF.

The table lists this clonotype with many counts. The CDR3: CASSLWVAEGPKGETQYF. CDR3 nucleotide sequence: TGTGCCAGCAGTTTATGGGTCGCGGAAGGGCCGAAGGGGGAGACCCAGTACTTC. The chain employs TRBV28 and TRBJ2-5; tentative D call: TRBD1 (5 bases). Between the trimmed V and J ends, which lost 0 bases and 5 bases, there was a span of 22 bases. This CDR3 has 18 amino acids. CDR1 and CDR2 from the germline V gene are MDHEN and SYDVKM.